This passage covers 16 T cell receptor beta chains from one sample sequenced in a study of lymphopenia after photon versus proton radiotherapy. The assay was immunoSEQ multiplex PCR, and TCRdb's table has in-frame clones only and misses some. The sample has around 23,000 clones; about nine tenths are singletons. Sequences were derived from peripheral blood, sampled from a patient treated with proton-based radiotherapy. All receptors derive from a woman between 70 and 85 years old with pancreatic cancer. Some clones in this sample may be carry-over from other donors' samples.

The DNA for the CDR3 is TGTGCCAGCAGCCAAGCAGACCAGGGAACCGACAATGAGCAGTTCTTC. Translating gives CASSQADQGTDNEQFF. The chain joins TRBV14 to TRBJ2-1; D is possibly TRBD1 (5 bases). The germline V gene encodes CDR1 SGHDN and CDR2 FVKESK. The CDR3 loop spans 16 amino acids. Deletions cut 1 base from V and 5 bases from J, with 15 bases between.

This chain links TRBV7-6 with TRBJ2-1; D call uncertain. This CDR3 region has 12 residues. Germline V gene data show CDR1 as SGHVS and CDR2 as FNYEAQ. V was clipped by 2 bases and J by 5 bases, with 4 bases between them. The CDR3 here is CASSLIDNEQFF. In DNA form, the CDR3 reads TGTGCCAGCAGCTTAATAGACAATGAGCAGTTCTTC.

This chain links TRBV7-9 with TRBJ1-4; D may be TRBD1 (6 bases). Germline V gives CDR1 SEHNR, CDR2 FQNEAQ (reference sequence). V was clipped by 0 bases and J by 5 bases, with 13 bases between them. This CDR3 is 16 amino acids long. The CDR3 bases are TGTGCCAGCAGCTTAGCCCCGGACAGTAGAAATGAAAAACTGTTTTTT. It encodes CASSLAPDSRNEKLFF.

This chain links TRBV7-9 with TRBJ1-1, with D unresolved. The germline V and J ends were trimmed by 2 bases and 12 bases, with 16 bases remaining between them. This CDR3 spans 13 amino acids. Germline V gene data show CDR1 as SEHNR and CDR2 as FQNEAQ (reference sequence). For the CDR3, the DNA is TGTGCCAGCAGCTTACTCGACCCTGGGGAAACTTTCTTT. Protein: CASSLLDPGETFF.

The CDR3 DNA reads TGTGCCAGCAGCTTGGAGGGAGGGTCGTCTGTGGCCAAAAACATTCAGTACTTC. Protein product: CASSLEGGSSVAKNIQYF. J is TRBJ2-4 and V is TRBV5-4; 7 nucleotides line up with TRBD2. V lost 0 bases, J lost 1 base, and 10 bases stayed unmatched. The germline CDR1 and CDR2 sequences are SGHNT and YYREEE (reference sequence). The CDR3 consists of 18 residues.

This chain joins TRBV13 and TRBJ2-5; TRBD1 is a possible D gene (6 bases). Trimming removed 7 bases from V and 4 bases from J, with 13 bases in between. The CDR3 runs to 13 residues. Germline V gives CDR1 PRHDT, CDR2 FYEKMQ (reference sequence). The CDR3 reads CASNFRGAETQYF. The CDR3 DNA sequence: TGTGCCAGCAACTTCAGGGGTGCAGAGACCCAGTACTTC.

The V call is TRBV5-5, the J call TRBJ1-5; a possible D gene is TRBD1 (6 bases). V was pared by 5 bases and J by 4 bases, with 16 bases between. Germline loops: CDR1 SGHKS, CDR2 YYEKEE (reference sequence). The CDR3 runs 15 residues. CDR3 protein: CASRSTGGPNQPQHF. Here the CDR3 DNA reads TGTGCCAGCAGGTCCACTGGGGGCCCTAATCAGCCCCAGCATTTT.

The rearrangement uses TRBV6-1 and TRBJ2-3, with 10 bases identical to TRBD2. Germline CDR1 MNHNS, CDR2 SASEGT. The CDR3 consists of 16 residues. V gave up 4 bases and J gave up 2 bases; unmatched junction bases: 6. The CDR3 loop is CASSGSGLADTDTQYF. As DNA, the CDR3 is TGTGCCAGCAGTGGATCCGGACTAGCGGACACAGATACGCAGTATTTT.

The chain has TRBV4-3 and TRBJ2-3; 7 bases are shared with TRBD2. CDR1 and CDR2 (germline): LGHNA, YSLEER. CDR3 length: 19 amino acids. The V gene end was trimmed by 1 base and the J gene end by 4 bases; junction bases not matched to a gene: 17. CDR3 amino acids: CASSQGVVWRREPSDTQYF. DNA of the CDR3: TGCGCCAGCAGCCAAGGGGTCGTTTGGCGGCGGGAGCCCTCAGATACGCAGTATTTT.

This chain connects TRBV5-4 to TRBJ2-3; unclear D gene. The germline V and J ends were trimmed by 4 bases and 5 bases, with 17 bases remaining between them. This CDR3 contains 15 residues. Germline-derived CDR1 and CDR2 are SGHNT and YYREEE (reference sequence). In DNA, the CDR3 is TGTGCCAGCAGCGCGAGTTCTCTGTTGGGAGATACGCAGTATTTT. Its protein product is CASSASSLLGDTQYF. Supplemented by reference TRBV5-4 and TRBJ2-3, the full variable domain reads ETGVTQSPTHLIKTRGQQVTLRCSSQSGHNTVSWYQQALGQGPQFIFQYYREEENGRGNFPPRFSGLQFPNYSSELNVNALELDDSALYLCASSASSLLGDTQYFGPGTRLTVL.

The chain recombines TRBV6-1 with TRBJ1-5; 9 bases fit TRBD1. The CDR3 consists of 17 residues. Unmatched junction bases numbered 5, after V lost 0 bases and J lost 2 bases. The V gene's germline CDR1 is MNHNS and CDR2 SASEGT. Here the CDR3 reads CASSEADRGLGNQPQHF. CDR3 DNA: TGTGCCAGCAGTGAAGCCGACAGGGGGTTAGGCAATCAGCCCCAGCATTTT.

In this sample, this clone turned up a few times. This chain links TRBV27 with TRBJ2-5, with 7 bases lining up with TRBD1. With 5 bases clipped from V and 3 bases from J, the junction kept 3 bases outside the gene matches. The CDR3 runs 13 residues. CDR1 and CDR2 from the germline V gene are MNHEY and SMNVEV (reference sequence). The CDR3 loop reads CASSPGTEETQYF. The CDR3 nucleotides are TGTGCCAGCAGTCCGGGGACAGAAGAGACCCAGTACTTC.

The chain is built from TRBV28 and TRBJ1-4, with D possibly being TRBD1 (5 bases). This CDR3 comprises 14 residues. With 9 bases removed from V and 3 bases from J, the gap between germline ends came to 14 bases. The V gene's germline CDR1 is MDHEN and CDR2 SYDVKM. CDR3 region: CASRRGLANEKLFF. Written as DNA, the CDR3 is TGTGCCAGTCGTAGGGGTTTAGCTAATGAAAAACTGTTTTTT. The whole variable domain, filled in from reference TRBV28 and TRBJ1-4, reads DVKVTQSSRYLVKRTGEKVFLECVQDMDHENMFWYRQDPGLGLRLIYFSYDVKMKEKGDIPEGYSVSREKKERFSLILESASTNQTSMYLCASRRGLANEKLFFGSGTQLSVL.

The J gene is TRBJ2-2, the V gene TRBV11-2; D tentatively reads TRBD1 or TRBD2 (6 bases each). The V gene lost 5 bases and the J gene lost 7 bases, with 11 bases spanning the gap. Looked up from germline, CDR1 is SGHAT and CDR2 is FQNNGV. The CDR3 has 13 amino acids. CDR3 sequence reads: CASSPRGVGELFF. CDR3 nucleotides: TGTGCCAGCAGCCCTAGGGGGGTCGGGGAGCTGTTTTTT.

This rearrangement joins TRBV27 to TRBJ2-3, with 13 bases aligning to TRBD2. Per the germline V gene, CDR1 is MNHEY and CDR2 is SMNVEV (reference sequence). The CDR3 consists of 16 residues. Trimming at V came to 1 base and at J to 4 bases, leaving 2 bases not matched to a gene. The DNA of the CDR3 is TGTGCCAGCAGTTTATTACTAGCGGGAGGGCCAGATACGCAGTATTTT. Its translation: CASSLLLAGGPDTQYF.

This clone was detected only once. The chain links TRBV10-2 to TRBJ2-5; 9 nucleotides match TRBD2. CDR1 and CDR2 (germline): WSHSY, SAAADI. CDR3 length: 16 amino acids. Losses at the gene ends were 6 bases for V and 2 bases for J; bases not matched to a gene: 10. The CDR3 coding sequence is TGCGCCAGCAGAGACGGGGCGGGAGGGGGTCAAGAGACCCAGTACTTC. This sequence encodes CASRDGAGGGQETQYF.